These 20 T cell receptor beta chains came from one sample sequenced in a study of T-cell memory formation after mild COVID-19. MiXCR, run by TCRdb on the 5' RACE reads, gives a single entry per CDR3 protein. Seen here are about 180,000 distinct CDR3 sequences, about 18% observed once, and the top ten hold 3.9%. Specimen: PBMCs or a T cell subset sorted from them (not recorded which). Receptors originate from a man aged 18 to 30 who had mild COVID-19 (a few samples of this study predate the infection). Cell type and time point are not known.

The sample holds a few counts of this clonotype. This sequence joins TRBV5-1 and TRBJ1-4; D gene uncertain. Germline V lookup: CDR1 SGHRS, CDR2 YFSETQ. This CDR3 contains 15 residues. With 5 bases removed from V and 0 bases from J, the gap between germline ends came to 11 bases. CDR3 nucleotides: TGCGCCAGCAGAGTTTCGGGAGCAACTAATGAAAAACTGTTTTTT. Protein: CASRVSGATNEKLFF.

The V gene is TRBV5-6, the J gene TRBJ2-2, with D perhaps being TRBD1 or TRBD2 (5 bases each). Between the trimmed V and J ends, which lost 3 bases and 5 bases, there was a span of 14 bases. In germline, CDR1 is SGHDT, CDR2 YYEEEE. The CDR3 runs to 15 residues. The CDR3 DNA reads TGTGCCAGCAGCTACAGGACTGAAGGGACCGGGGAGCTGTTTTTT. Protein sequence: CASSYRTEGTGELFF.

The chain carries TRBV7-9 and TRBJ2-1; D remains ambiguous. The V gene's germline CDR1 is SEHNR and CDR2 FQNEAQ (reference sequence). There are 14 residues in the CDR3. The V gene lost 3 bases and the J gene lost 7 bases, with 13 bases spanning the gap. CDR3 region: CASSFWAVRNEQFF. The CDR3 region has the DNA TGTGCCAGCAGCTTTTGGGCAGTTCGAAATGAGCAGTTCTTC.

This clonotype was counted between two and nine times. The rearrangement joins TRBV7-9 to TRBJ1-2; D call uncertain. Trimming cost V 4 bases and J 0 bases, with 12 bases left between them. This CDR3 has 15 residues. Germline CDR1 reads SEHNR; CDR2 reads FQNEAQ (reference sequence). This CDR3 reads CASSSQNLPNYGYTF. DNA for the CDR3: TGTGCCAGCAGCTCGCAGAACCTACCTAACTATGGCTACACCTTC.

V usage is TRBV7-9 and J usage is TRBJ1-4; D gene unclear. The CDR3 contains 15 residues. CDR1 is SEHNR and CDR2 is FQNEAQ in the germline V gene (reference sequence). Trimming left V 1 base short and J 5 bases short, with 11 bases between. The CDR3 DNA reads TGTGCCAGCAGCTTAGGGAACTCGTACAATGAAAAACTGTTTTTT. It is translated as CASSLGNSYNEKLFF.

In this sample, this clonotype turned up a few times. This chain joins TRBV3-1 and TRBJ2-3, with D uncertain. The V and J ends lost 0 bases and 6 bases respectively, with 4 bases between them. Germline CDR1 and CDR2: LGHDT and YNNKEL (reference sequence). The CDR3 is 12 amino acids. The CDR3 nucleotides are TGTGCCAGCAGCCAAGATTCGGATACGCAGTATTTT. Residues: CASSQDSDTQYF.

This clonotype occurred many times. V is TRBV2 and J is TRBJ1-2; 7 bases are a match to TRBD1. This CDR3 has 14 amino acids. Losses at the gene ends were 8 bases for V and 4 bases for J; bases not matched to a gene: 10. Per germline, CDR1 SNHLY and CDR2 FYNNEI. This chain's CDR3 is CASLYLGQSYGYTF. DNA of the CDR3: TGTGCCAGCCTTTATTTGGGACAGAGCTATGGCTACACCTTC.

This clonotype was observed a few times. V and J are TRBV18 and TRBJ2-5, with a possible D match to TRBD1 (6 bases). The CDR3 runs 14 residues. V dropped 2 bases and J dropped 5 bases, with 12 bases sitting between them. Germline loops: CDR1 KGHSH, CDR2 LQKENI. The CDR3 sequence is CASSPSRGQETQYF. CDR3 sequence (DNA): TGTGCCAGCTCACCAAGCAGGGGTCAGGAGACCCAGTACTTC.

This clonotype was recorded a few times. The chain recombines TRBV7-9 with TRBJ2-1; TRBD2 is a possible D gene (6 bases). Germline CDR1 and CDR2: SEHNR and FQNEAQ (reference sequence). This CDR3 contains 15 residues. Between the trimmed V and J ends, which lost 8 bases and 5 bases, there was a span of 19 bases. This CDR3 reads CASPHADGGDNEQFF. The CDR3 DNA reads TGTGCCAGCCCTCATGCAGACGGGGGTGACAATGAGCAGTTCTTC.

This clonotype showed up just a few times. This chain links TRBV23-1 with TRBJ2-7, with D unresolved. TRBV23-1 carries the ORF label, with uncertain function. The CDR3 has 9 amino acids. V was cut by 11 bases and J by 4 bases, with 6 bases left in between. CDR3 loop: CAGPYEQYV. CDR3 coding DNA: TGCGCCGGGCCTTACGAGCAGTACGTC.

V is TRBV11-2 and J is TRBJ1-6; no clear D. The germline gives CDR1 SGHAT, CDR2 FQNNGV. This CDR3 comprises 14 residues. Trimming removed 0 bases from V and 10 bases from J, with 10 bases in between. In DNA form, the CDR3 reads TGTGCCAGCAGCTTAGATCTTTACGCCTCACCCCTCCACTTT. Translation gives CASSLDLYASPLHF.

The V call is TRBV12-3 or TRBV12-4, the J call TRBJ1-6; D is perhaps TRBD1 (6 bases). The V and J ends lost 3 bases and 9 bases respectively, with 15 bases between them. The length of the CDR3 is 15 residues. In nucleotides, the CDR3 is TGTGCCAGCAGTTTCGCTGCCAGGGGTTTTTCACCCCTCCACTTT. It translates to CASSFAARGFSPLHF.

This clonotype was seen repeatedly, ten times or more. DNA of the CDR3: TGCGCCAGCAGCTCCCGGGACCCGAGGGCAGATACGCAGTATTTT. Translation: CASSSRDPRADTQYF. The chain carries TRBV5-1 and TRBJ2-3, with D possibly being TRBD1 or TRBD2 (5 bases each). The V gene's germline CDR1 is SGHRS and CDR2 YFSETQ. The CDR3 totals 15 residues. V lost 3 bases and J 4 bases, leaving 15 bases between the germline ends.

This clonotype was recorded a few times. The chain employs TRBV5-1 and TRBJ1-2; 7 positions match TRBD1. This CDR3 is built from 15 residues. Germline CDR1 reads SGHRS; CDR2 reads YFSETQ. V lost 4 bases, J lost 6 bases, and 12 bases stayed unmatched. The CDR3 DNA follows: TGCGCCAGCAGCCTAGGGACAGATGGGTCTAATGGCTACACCTTC. It codes for CASSLGTDGSNGYTF.

The V call is TRBV6-6, the J call TRBJ1-2, with a possible D match to TRBD1 (6 bases). V was pared by 6 bases and J by 4 bases, with 12 bases between. The CDR3 consists of 13 residues. Germline V gene lookup returns CDR1 MNHNY and CDR2 SVGAGI (reference sequence). CDR3 DNA sequence: TGTGCCAGCAGCTACAGGGAGGGCTATGGCTACACCTTC. It encodes CASSYREGYGYTF.

CDR3 bases: TGTGCCACCTTGACCGCCGGGACAGGGGCCTCCTTTTGGTACGTC. As protein: CATLTAGTGASFWYV. The chain employs TRBV28 and TRBJ2-7; 10 bases are a match to TRBD1. Germline-derived CDR1 and CDR2 are MDHEN and SYDVKM. The CDR3 is 15 amino acids. After removal of 10 bases from V and 12 bases from J, the junction contained 21 bases not matched to a gene.

The chain has TRBV11-2 and TRBJ2-1, with 12 bases lining up with TRBD2. The CDR3 covers 15 residues. After removal of 4 bases from V and 10 bases from J, the junction contained 8 bases not matched to a gene. Germline-derived CDR1 and CDR2 are SGHAT and FQNNGV. CDR3 protein: CASSSLRTSGVEQFF. For the CDR3, the DNA is TGTGCCAGCAGCTCCCTTCGGACTAGCGGGGTAGAGCAGTTCTTC.

This clonotype was detected only a few times. V gene TRBV7-2 combines with J gene TRBJ1-2; no reliable D call. Germline V gene data show CDR1 as SGHTA and CDR2 as FQGNSA. The CDR3 is made up of 15 amino acids. V was pared by 0 bases and J by 6 bases, with 14 bases between. CDR3 in DNA: TGTGCCAGCAGCTTAGCCGGAACCCCAGGCCATGGCTACACCTTC. Its translation: CASSLAGTPGHGYTF.

This clonotype has a handful of counts. V gene TRBV6-5 combines with J gene TRBJ2-3; D may be TRBD2 (5 bases). V was trimmed by 5 bases and J by 6 bases, leaving 9 bases between them. This CDR3 is built from 12 residues. Germline V gives CDR1 MNHEY, CDR2 SVGAGI. As DNA, the CDR3 is TGTGCCAGCAGTCACCGCGGGGATACGCAGTATTTT. Its protein is CASSHRGDTQYF.

This clonotype was counted a few times. CDR3 DNA: TGTGCCAGCAGCTGGGCCCAAGAGACCCAGTACTTC. Its protein product is CASSWAQETQYF. V and J are TRBV7-2 and TRBJ2-5; D is unclear. Germline values: CDR1 SGHTA, CDR2 FQGNSA. The V end was cut by 4 bases, the J end by 1 base, with 4 bases between. The CDR3 consists of 12 residues.